Listed below are T cell receptor beta chains from one sample, sequenced in a study of shared clonotypes between healthy human individuals. Sequencing used immunoSEQ multiplex PCR; TCRdb keeps in-frame clones, though not all of them. The sample lists over 700,000 clones, around 77% occurring once. What was sequenced was memory CD4+ T cells sorted from blood. These receptors were obtained from a woman aged 25 to 45 in good health. Each CDR3 is given with its conserved first and last residue. D genes are given only for firm matches. Expanded clones are given a class, and other clones once, few, many or no size at all.

J gene	D gene	V gene	clone size	CDR3 DNA	CDR3 protein
TRBJ2-7	TRBD2	TRBV4-1	-	TGCGCCAGCAGCCGAGCTAGCGGGAGGTCTTCCTCCTACGAGCAGTACTTC	CASSRASGRSSSYEQYF
TRBJ2-5	TRBD1	TRBV6-5	-	TGTGCCAGCAGTTACGGGTCCGGGACAGGGGGGACCCAGTACTTC	CASSYGSGTGGTQYF
TRBJ1-2	TRBD1	TRBV11-1	-	TGTGCCAGCAGCCCGTGGGACAGGGCTGGCTACACCTTC	CASSPWDRAGYTF
TRBJ2-1	TRBD2	TRBV18	-	TGTGCCAGCTCGCCCGGGACTAGTCTGAGCAATGAGCAGTTCTTC	CASSPGTSLSNEQFF
TRBJ1-5	-	TRBV28	-	TGTGCCAGCAGTCCCCAGATCGGGGATCAGCCCCAGCATTTT	CASSPQIGDQPQHF
TRBJ2-7	-	TRBV5-1	-	TGCGCCAGCAGCTTCACAGGGTACGAGCAGTACTTC	CASSFTGYEQYF
TRBJ1-1	-	TRBV5-1	once	TGCGCCAGCAGCTTGGGCGGCAGTTTGAACACTGAAGCTTTCTTT	CASSLGGSLNTEAFF
TRBJ2-6	-	TRBV28	-	TGTGCCAGCAACGACCCGGGGTCTGGGGCCAACGTCCTGACTTTC	CASNDPGSGANVLTF
TRBJ2-7	TRBD1	TRBV2	few	TGTGCCAGCAGTTCGGACAGGGGGTATCCCTACGAGCAGTACTTC	CASSSDRGYPYEQYF
TRBJ1-2	-	TRBV6-5	-	TGTGCCAGCGGCCGAGGCTACACCTTC	CASGRGYTF
TRBJ1-5	-	TRBV27	-	TGTGCCAGCAGAAAACGGGACCTCAGCAATCAGCCCCAGCATTTT	CASRKRDLSNQPQHF
TRBJ2-2	-	TRBV19	once	TGTGCCAGTAGTACGGCGGGACAGCTCACCGGGGAGCTGTTTTTT	CASSTAGQLTGELFF
TRBJ2-7	TRBD2	TRBV10-3	-	TGTGCCATCAGCGGGACTAGCGGTTTTACCTACGAGCAGTACTTC	CAISGTSGFTYEQYF
TRBJ2-7	-	TRBV19	-	TGTGCCAGTAGTATAGATCTTCGGTACGAGCAGTACTTC	CASSIDLRYEQYF
TRBJ2-7	-	TRBV11-2	-	TGTGCCAGCAGCCTAATTACCAACGAGCAGTACTTC	CASSLITNEQYF
TRBJ2-1	-	TRBV29-1	many	TGCAGCGTTGAATTAGCAGGGGGAGGGGAGCAGTTCTTC	CSVELAGGGEQFF
TRBJ1-3	TRBD1	TRBV13	few	TGTGCCAGCAGCTTGTTGGGACAGGGTCCTGGAAACACCATATATTTT	CASSLLGQGPGNTIYF
TRBJ1-1	-	TRBV7-3	-	TGTGCCAGCAGCCCCACCGGGACAATGAACACTGAAGCTTTCTTT	CASSPTGTMNTEAFF
TRBJ2-7	-	TRBV18	-	TGTGCCAGCTCACCGACGCGACAGGGGAGGGACGAGCAGTACTTC	CASSPTRQGRDEQYF
TRBJ2-1	TRBD2	TRBV5-1	-	TGCGCCAGCAGCCCCCCCACTAGCGGGAGCGATGAGCAGTTCTTC	CASSPPTSGSDEQFF
TRBJ2-7	-	TRBV30	-	TGTGCCTGGAGGGGCAGCGGCAACCAGTACGAGCAGTACTTC	CAWRGSGNQYEQYF
TRBJ1-5	-	TRBV4-1	-	TGCGCCAGCAGCCAAGATAGCGGGTCACACCGCAATCAGCCCCAGCATTTT	CASSQDSGSHRNQPQHF
TRBJ2-2	-	TRBV10-1	-	TGCGCCAGCAGTATAGGGACAACAAGTTCGAACACCGGGGAGCTGTTTTTT	CASSIGTTSSNTGELFF
TRBJ2-5	-	TRBV4-1	-	TGCGCCAGCAGCTCCGGCGCTTTCGGAGAAGAGACCCAGTACTTC	CASSSGAFGEETQYF
TRBJ1-5	TRBD1	TRBV2	once	TGTGCCAGCACAGGGGGGTTTCAGCCCCAGCATTTT	CASTGGFQPQHF
TRBJ2-7	TRBD1	TRBV28	many	TGTGCCAGCTTAAGGACAGGGGGTATCCCTGACTTC	CASLRTGGIPDF
TRBJ1-1	-	TRBV29-1	once	TGCAGCGTTGTATCGAGCACTGAAGCTTTCTTT	CSVVSSTEAFF